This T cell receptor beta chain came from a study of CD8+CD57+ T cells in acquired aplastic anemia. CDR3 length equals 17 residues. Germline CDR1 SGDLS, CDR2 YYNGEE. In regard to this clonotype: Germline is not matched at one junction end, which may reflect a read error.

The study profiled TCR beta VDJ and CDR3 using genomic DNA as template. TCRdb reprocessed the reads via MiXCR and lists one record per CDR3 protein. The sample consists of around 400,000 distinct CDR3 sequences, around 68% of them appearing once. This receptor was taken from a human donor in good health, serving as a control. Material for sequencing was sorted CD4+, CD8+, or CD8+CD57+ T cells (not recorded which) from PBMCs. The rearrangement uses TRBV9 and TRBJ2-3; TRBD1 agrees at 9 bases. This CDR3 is CATSRVGTGRGTDTQYF. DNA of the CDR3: TGTGCCACCAGCAGAGTCGGGACAGGGCGGGGCACAGATACGCAGTATTTT.